This T cell receptor (beta chain) was sequenced in a study of blood T cell repertoires in COVID-19. For the study at large: Donors in the United States, Italy and Spain gave samples during acute or convalescent COVID-19.

Recovered status applied to Cohort 3 donors who had two consecutive negative PCRs. It also applied to those with clearance or with symptom resolution. The CDR3 has 15 amino acids. Looked up from germline, CDR1 is MNHEY and CDR2 is SVGAGI. The V and J ends lost 8 bases and 1 base, in that order; junction bases with no gene match: 7. Repertoires were generated with immunoSEQ multiplex PCR, while TCRdb's copy carries only in-frame clones and drops some. Of over 250,000 clones listed, about 88% were seen once; the top ten hold 2% to 3%. Material: PBMCs or T cells enriched from blood (not recorded which). The origin of this receptor is a man aged 55 to 70 who had recovered from COVID-19. The chain combines TRBV6-5 with TRBJ2-3; 9 bases line up with TRBD1. Written as DNA, the CDR3 is TGTGCCAGCCTGGCGAGGGACAGGGGCACAGATACGCAGTATTTT. Protein sequence: CASLARDRGTDTQYF.